This TCR beta chain is from a study of T cells after posttransplantation cyclophosphamide. Methotrexate plus calcineurin inhibitor accompanied controls' myeloablative marrow transplants; sampling was 1 year later. General study points: Later blood repertoires were often dominated by clones from the donor CD8+ memory compartment.

Germline V gene lookup returns CDR1 SGHRS and CDR2 YFSETQ. The CDR3 is made up of 15 amino acids. Deletions cut 0 bases from V and 6 bases from J, with 12 bases between. Libraries were prepared by immunoSEQ multiplex PCR; TCRdb keeps only in-frame clonotypes and omits some of them. The sample holds around 15,000 clones, around 85% seen once. As for this clone: The antigen is undetermined.

The receptor's source is a female patient aged 18 to 35 who received an allogeneic stem cell transplant from an unrelated donor, was CMV-positive, and had acute and chronic GVHD. Some of these T cells may belong to the graft donor. Sequencing was performed on PBMCs, taken after allogeneic stem cell transplant with calcineurin inhibitor and methotrexate. The rearrangement links TRBV5-1 to TRBJ2-2; D gene unclear. CDR3 sequence: CASSLVVVQAGELFF. In DNA, the CDR3 is TGCGCCAGCAGCTTGGTGGTGGTCCAGGCCGGGGAGCTGTTTTTT.